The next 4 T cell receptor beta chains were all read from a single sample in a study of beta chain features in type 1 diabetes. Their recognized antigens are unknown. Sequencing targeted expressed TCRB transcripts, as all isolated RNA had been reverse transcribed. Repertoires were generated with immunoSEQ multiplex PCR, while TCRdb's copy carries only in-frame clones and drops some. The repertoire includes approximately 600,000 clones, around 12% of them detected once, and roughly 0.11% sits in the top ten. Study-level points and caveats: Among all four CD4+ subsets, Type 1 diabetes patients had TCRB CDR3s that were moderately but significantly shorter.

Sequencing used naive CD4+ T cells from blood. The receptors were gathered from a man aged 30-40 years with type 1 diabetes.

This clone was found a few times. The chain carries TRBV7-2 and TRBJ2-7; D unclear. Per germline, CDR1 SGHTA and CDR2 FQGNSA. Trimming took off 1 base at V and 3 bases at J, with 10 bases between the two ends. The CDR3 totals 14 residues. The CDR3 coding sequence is TGTGCCAGCAGCTTAGAATCGATTAACTACGAGCAGTACTTC. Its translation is CASSLESINYEQYF.

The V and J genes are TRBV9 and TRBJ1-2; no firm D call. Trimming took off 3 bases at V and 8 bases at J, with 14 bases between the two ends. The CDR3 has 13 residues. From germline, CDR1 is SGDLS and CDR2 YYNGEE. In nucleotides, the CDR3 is TGTGCCAGCAGCGGACGACGATACAACGGCTACACCTTC. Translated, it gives CASSGRRYNGYTF.

The CDR3 region is CASSLGAGTQSSYEQYF. Written as DNA, the CDR3 is TGTGCCAGCAGCTTGGGGGCCGGGACCCAGAGCTCCTACGAGCAGTACTTC. This chain connects TRBV5-8 to TRBJ2-7; D may be TRBD1 or TRBD2 (5 bases each). The germline V gene has CDR1 SGHTS and CDR2 YDEGEE. V was clipped by 0 bases and J by 0 bases, with 16 bases between them. This CDR3 has 17 residues. The variable domain in full, completed from reference TRBV5-8 and TRBJ2-7, reads EAGVTQSPTHLIKTRGQQATLRCSPISGHTSVYWYQQALGLGLQFLLWYDEGEERNRGNFPPRFSGRQFPNYSSELNVNALELEDSALYLCASSLGAGTQSSYEQYFGPGTRLTVT.

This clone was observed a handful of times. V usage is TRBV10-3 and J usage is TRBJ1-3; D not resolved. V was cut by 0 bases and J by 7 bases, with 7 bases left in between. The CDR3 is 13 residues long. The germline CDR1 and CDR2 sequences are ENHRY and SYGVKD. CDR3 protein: CAISESLGNTIYF. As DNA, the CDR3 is TGTGCCATCAGTGAGTCGCTAGGGAACACCATATATTTT.